This TCR beta chain was sequenced in a study of T-cell reconstitution after alpha-beta-depleted transplantation in children. Notes on the study in general: About two months after transplant, alpha-beta T cells reportedly came from several hundred expanded graft clones. Hyperexpanded clones declined; after one year, newly produced T cells mostly supplied diversity.

In the case of this clonotype: Its antigen is unknown.

The germline V gene encodes CDR1 MNHEY and CDR2 SMNVEV (reference sequence). This CDR3 contains 13 residues. Trimming pared 1 base from V and 5 bases from J, leaving 8 bases between. Preparation of the TCRbeta library used unique molecular identifiers. TCRdb independently ran MiXCR on the PCR reads; one entry per CDR3 protein. Of about 130,000 distinct CDR3 sequences listed, roughly 9.7% are singletons. The chain uses TRBV27 and TRBJ1-1; no reliable D call. The sequence was collected from a girl under three years old who had a stem cell transplant for combined immunodeficiency, so the T cells may come from the graft donor. Source: PBMCs, mostly from graft donor cells, taken 180 days after TCRalphabeta/CD19-depleted stem cell transplant. For the CDR3, the DNA is TGTGCCAGCAGTTTATTGGGAGGGACTGAAGCTTTCTTT. This gives the protein CASSLLGGTEAFF.